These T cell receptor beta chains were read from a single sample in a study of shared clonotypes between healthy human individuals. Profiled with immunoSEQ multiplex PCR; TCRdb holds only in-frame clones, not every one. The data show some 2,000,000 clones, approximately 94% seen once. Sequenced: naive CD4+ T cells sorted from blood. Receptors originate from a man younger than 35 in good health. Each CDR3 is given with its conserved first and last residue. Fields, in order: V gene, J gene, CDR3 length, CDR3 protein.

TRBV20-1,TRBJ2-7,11,CSAPLENEQYF
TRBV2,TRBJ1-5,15,CASCSGTGRNQPQHF
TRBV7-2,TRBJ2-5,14,CASSLQGVVETQYF
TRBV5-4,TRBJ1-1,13,CASSLTRRTEAFF
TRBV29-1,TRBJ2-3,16,CSVERAPSGGTDTQYF
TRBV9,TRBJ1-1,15,CASSVAVGWDTEAFF
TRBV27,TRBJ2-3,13,CASSFRRTDTQYF
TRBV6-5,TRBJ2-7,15,CASSRPDRGRDEQYF
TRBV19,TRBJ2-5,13,CASSDRGRETQYF
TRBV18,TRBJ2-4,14,CASSRVKDSDIQYF
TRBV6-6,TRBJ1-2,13,CATTLGVNYGYTF
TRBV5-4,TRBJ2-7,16,CASSSTGTSGLYEQYF
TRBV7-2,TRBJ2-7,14,CASKVGAGTYEQYF
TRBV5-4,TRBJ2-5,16,CASSLGLAGTQETQYF
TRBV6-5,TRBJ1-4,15,CASSLSGGGGEKLFF
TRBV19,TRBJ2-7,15,CASSIGQGVTYEQYF
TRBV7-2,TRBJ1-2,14,CASSLAGWDYGYTF
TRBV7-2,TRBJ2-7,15,CASSPSGTQIYEQYF
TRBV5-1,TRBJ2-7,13,CASRPTGAYEQYF
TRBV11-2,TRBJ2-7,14,CASSLGGPTYEQYF
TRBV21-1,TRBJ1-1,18,CASSKDRRDRELHTEAFF
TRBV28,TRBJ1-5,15,CASSLALSRNQPQHF
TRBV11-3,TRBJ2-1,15,CASSDSGDRGHEQFF
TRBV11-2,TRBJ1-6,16,CASSIDPAGQYSPLHF
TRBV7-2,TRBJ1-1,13,CASSLERNTEAFF
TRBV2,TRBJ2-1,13,CAIAPRDYNEQFF
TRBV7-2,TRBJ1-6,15,CASSLGGKPNSPLHF
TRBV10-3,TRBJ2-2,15,CAIRRDRGSAGELFF
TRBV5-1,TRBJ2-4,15,CASSLESLAKNIQYF
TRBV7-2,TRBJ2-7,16,CASSLRTGGFTYEQYF
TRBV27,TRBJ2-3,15,CASSLWGLGTDTQYF
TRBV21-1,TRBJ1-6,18,CASSNRFSAVRQISPLHF
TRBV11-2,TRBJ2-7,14,CASSLDRGVHEQYF
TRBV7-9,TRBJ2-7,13,CAGRTGSSYEQYF
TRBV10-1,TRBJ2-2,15,CASSESSGNTGELFF
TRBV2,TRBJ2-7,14,CASRVGQGTHEQYF
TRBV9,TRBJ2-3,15,CASSLAGSNTDTQYF
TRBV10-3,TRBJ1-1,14,CAIRTGKAVTEAFF
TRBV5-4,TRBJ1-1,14,CASRSVIMNTEAFF
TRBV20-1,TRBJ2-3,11,CSSGEPDTQYF
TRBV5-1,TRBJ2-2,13,CASSRGLTGELFF
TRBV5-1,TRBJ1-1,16,CASSLGAGAKNTEAFF
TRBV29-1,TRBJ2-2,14,CSVVAGVTTGELFF
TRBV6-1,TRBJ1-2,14,CASSEAGTVYGYTF
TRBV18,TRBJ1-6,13,CASSDSYNSPLHF
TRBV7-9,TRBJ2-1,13,CASSLAGPYEQFF
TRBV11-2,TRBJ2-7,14,CASSLGLAGHGQYF
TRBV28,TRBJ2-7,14,CASSNRDKPYEQYF
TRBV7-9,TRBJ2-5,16,CASSPTRRGVQETQYF
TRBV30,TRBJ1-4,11,CAWSVREKLFF
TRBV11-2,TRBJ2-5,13,CASSLGGGETQYF
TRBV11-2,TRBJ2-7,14,CASSLGRDRDEQYF
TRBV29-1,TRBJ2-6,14,CSVVPGSGANVLTF
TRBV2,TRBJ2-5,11,CASSYQETQYF
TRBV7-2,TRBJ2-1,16,CASSSGLGVSGVEQFF
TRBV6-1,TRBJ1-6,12,CASRSGRTPLHF
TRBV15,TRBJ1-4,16,CATSSLGGPPNEKLFF
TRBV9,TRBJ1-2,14,CASSVEWTAGGYTF
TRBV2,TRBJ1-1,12,CASSAPGTEAFF
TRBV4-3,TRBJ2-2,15,CASSQDGRSTGELFF